Listed below are T cell receptor beta chains from one sample, sequenced in a study of blood T cell repertoires in COVID-19. The data were produced by immunoSEQ multiplex PCR, yet TCRdb's version contains in-frame clones alone and is incomplete. The table lists over 150,000 clones, 90% to 95% of them singletons, with approximately 0.48% in the top ten. The sequencing sample was made of peripheral blood. These receptors were obtained from a man over 45 with acute or convalescent COVID-19. The CDR3 runs from the conserved cysteine through the conserved F or W. Each record gives: clone size, CDR3 length, V gene, J gene, D gene, CDR3 protein, CDR3 DNA. A D gene is named only where the DNA matches it firmly. Clone size is not always given. Where it is, it says once, few, many or a class for expanded clones.

clone size: -
CDR3 length: 14
V gene: TRBV5-6
J gene: TRBJ2-1
D gene: -
CDR3 protein: CASSLFAGLGEQFF
CDR3 DNA: TGTGCCAGCAGCTTGTTTGCCGGGTTGGGTGAGCAGTTCTTC

clone size: -
CDR3 length: 15
V gene: TRBV6-6
J gene: TRBJ2-7
D gene: TRBD2
CDR3 protein: CASSSRLAGEYEQYF
CDR3 DNA: TGTGCCAGCAGTTCACGACTAGCGGGAGAGTACGAGCAGTACTTC

clone size: -
CDR3 length: 14
V gene: TRBV11-2
J gene: TRBJ1-1
D gene: -
CDR3 protein: CASSLEGLNTEAFF
CDR3 DNA: TGTGCCAGCAGCTTGGAGGGGCTGAACACTGAAGCTTTCTTT

clone size: once
CDR3 length: 13
V gene: TRBV6-5
J gene: TRBJ1-1
D gene: TRBD1
CDR3 protein: CASSTGAGTEAFF
CDR3 DNA: TGTGCCAGCAGTACAGGGGCGGGCACTGAAGCTTTCTTT

clone size: -
CDR3 length: 15
V gene: TRBV7-9
J gene: TRBJ2-1
D gene: TRBD2
CDR3 protein: CASSRLAGYQNEQFF
CDR3 DNA: TGTGCCAGCAGCCGACTAGCGGGATACCAAAATGAGCAGTTCTTC

clone size: once
CDR3 length: 14
V gene: TRBV15
J gene: TRBJ2-3
D gene: -
CDR3 protein: CATSPRTNTDTQYF
CDR3 DNA: TGTGCCACCAGCCCCCGGACAAACACAGATACGCAGTATTTT

clone size: -
CDR3 length: 13
V gene: TRBV27
J gene: TRBJ2-1
D gene: -
CDR3 protein: CASSFVLDTEQFF
CDR3 DNA: TGTGCCAGCAGTTTCGTACTCGATACTGAGCAGTTCTTC

clone size: -
CDR3 length: 14
V gene: TRBV3-1/TRBV3-2
J gene: TRBJ2-5
D gene: TRBD1
CDR3 protein: CASSQRGTEETQYF
CDR3 DNA: TGTGCCAGCAGCCAAAGGGGGACAGAAGAGACCCAGTACTTC

clone size: few
CDR3 length: 13
V gene: TRBV19
J gene: TRBJ1-5
D gene: -
CDR3 protein: CATSGTHNQPQHF
CDR3 DNA: TGTGCCACCTCAGGTACCCACAATCAGCCCCAGCATTTT

clone size: -
CDR3 length: 14
V gene: TRBV6-5
J gene: TRBJ2-5
D gene: TRBD2
CDR3 protein: CASSWGGVEETQYF
CDR3 DNA: TGTGCCAGCAGCTGGGGGGGTGTTGAGGAGACCCAGTACTTC

clone size: once
CDR3 length: 14
V gene: TRBV28
J gene: TRBJ1-5
D gene: TRBD1
CDR3 protein: CASSRGRGNQPQHF
CDR3 DNA: TGTGCCAGCAGTAGGGGGCGCGGCAATCAGCCCCAGCATTTT

clone size: once
CDR3 length: 14
V gene: TRBV9
J gene: TRBJ2-3
D gene: -
CDR3 protein: CATNPGLHTDTQYF
CDR3 DNA: TGTGCCACAAACCCCGGACTACACACAGATACGCAGTATTTT

clone size: -
CDR3 length: 15
V gene: TRBV5-1
J gene: TRBJ2-7
D gene: TRBD2
CDR3 protein: CASSLGLAGFYEQYF
CDR3 DNA: TGCGCCAGCAGCTTAGGGCTAGCGGGATTCTACGAGCAGTACTTC

clone size: -
CDR3 length: 16
V gene: TRBV7-9
J gene: TRBJ2-3
D gene: TRBD1
CDR3 protein: CASSFAQTGAADTQYF
CDR3 DNA: TGTGCCAGCAGCTTCGCCCAGACAGGGGCGGCAGATACGCAGTATTTT

clone size: -
CDR3 length: 13
V gene: TRBV27
J gene: TRBJ1-5
D gene: -
CDR3 protein: CASSYGSNQPQHF
CDR3 DNA: TGTGCCAGCAGTTATGGCAGCAATCAGCCCCAGCATTTT

clone size: -
CDR3 length: 15
V gene: TRBV27
J gene: TRBJ2-3
D gene: TRBD1
CDR3 protein: CASSLGQGYTDTQYF
CDR3 DNA: TGTGCCAGCAGTTTAGGACAGGGCTACACAGATACGCAGTATTTT

clone size: -
CDR3 length: 16
V gene: TRBV6-1
J gene: TRBJ1-5
D gene: -
CDR3 protein: CASSEFGGGIGQPQHF
CDR3 DNA: TGTGCCAGCAGTGAATTTGGGGGGGGGATAGGTCAGCCCCAGCATTTT

clone size: once
CDR3 length: 14
V gene: TRBV2
J gene: TRBJ1-5
D gene: -
CDR3 protein: CASKRDLLDQPQHF
CDR3 DNA: TGTGCCAGCAAGAGAGATTTACTGGATCAGCCCCAGCATTTT

clone size: -
CDR3 length: 16
V gene: TRBV6-5
J gene: TRBJ1-4
D gene: -
CDR3 protein: CASSYSFSGDGEKLFF
CDR3 DNA: TGTGCCAGCAGTTACTCGTTTTCAGGGGATGGTGAAAAACTGTTTTTT

clone size: -
CDR3 length: 15
V gene: TRBV19
J gene: TRBJ2-3
D gene: TRBD2
CDR3 protein: CASSIVAGGSDTQYF
CDR3 DNA: TGTGCCAGTAGTATCGTAGCGGGGGGGTCAGATACGCAGTATTTT

clone size: -
CDR3 length: 13
V gene: TRBV5-1
J gene: TRBJ2-3
D gene: TRBD2
CDR3 protein: CASRTSGADTQYF
CDR3 DNA: TGCGCCAGTCGAACTAGCGGGGCCGATACGCAGTATTTT

clone size: -
CDR3 length: 15
V gene: TRBV4-1
J gene: TRBJ2-3
D gene: -
CDR3 protein: CASSQAGRGADTQYF
CDR3 DNA: TGCGCCAGCAGCCAAGCCGGGAGAGGGGCAGATACGCAGTATTTT

clone size: -
CDR3 length: 14
V gene: TRBV2
J gene: TRBJ1-1
D gene: -
CDR3 protein: CASSPGIQNTEAFF
CDR3 DNA: TGTGCCAGCAGTCCGGGGATCCAAAATACTGAAGCTTTCTTT

clone size: -
CDR3 length: 13
V gene: TRBV10-1
J gene: TRBJ2-3
D gene: -
CDR3 protein: CASSEDTVDTQYF
CDR3 DNA: TGCGCCAGCAGTGAAGACACAGTGGATACGCAGTATTTT

clone size: -
CDR3 length: 15
V gene: TRBV5-1
J gene: TRBJ2-1
D gene: TRBD1
CDR3 protein: CASSSRDRYYNEQFF
CDR3 DNA: TGCGCCAGCAGCAGCCGGGACAGGTACTACAATGAGCAGTTCTTC

clone size: few
CDR3 length: 14
V gene: TRBV6-5
J gene: TRBJ1-6
D gene: -
CDR3 protein: CASSSPGPHSPLHF
CDR3 DNA: TGTGCCAGCAGTTCTCCAGGGCCTCATTCACCCCTCCACTTT

clone size: -
CDR3 length: 17
V gene: TRBV5-5
J gene: TRBJ1-4
D gene: -
CDR3 protein: CASSLPSTGEINEKLFF
CDR3 DNA: TGTGCCAGCAGCTTACCTTCTACAGGCGAAATTAATGAAAAACTGTTTTTT

clone size: -
CDR3 length: 16
V gene: TRBV28
J gene: TRBJ1-5
D gene: -
CDR3 protein: CASSFGGGALNQPQHF
CDR3 DNA: TGTGCCAGCAGTTTCGGGGGGGGAGCCTTAAATCAGCCCCAGCATTTT

clone size: -
CDR3 length: 16
V gene: TRBV5-1
J gene: TRBJ2-1
D gene: TRBD1
CDR3 protein: CASSLVGRGSSDEQFF
CDR3 DNA: TGCGCCAGCAGCTTGGTTGGCAGGGGGTCTTCCGATGAGCAGTTCTTC

clone size: -
CDR3 length: 15
V gene: TRBV2
J gene: TRBJ2-3
D gene: TRBD2
CDR3 protein: CASSLRAGGQDTQYF
CDR3 DNA: TGTGCCAGCAGCCTGCGAGCGGGGGGGCAAGATACGCAGTATTTT

clone size: once
CDR3 length: 17
V gene: TRBV6-2/TRBV6-3
J gene: TRBJ2-6
D gene: -
CDR3 protein: CASSYQGGIWGANVLTF
CDR3 DNA: TGTGCCAGCAGTTACCAGGGCGGGATCTGGGGGGCCAACGTCCTGACTTTC

clone size: -
CDR3 length: 13
V gene: TRBV2
J gene: TRBJ1-2
D gene: -
CDR3 protein: CASSEGARNGYTF
CDR3 DNA: TGTGCCAGCAGTGAAGGTGCCAGAAATGGCTACACCTTC

clone size: -
CDR3 length: 16
V gene: TRBV6-1
J gene: TRBJ1-5
D gene: -
CDR3 protein: CASSERSRDGNQPQHF
CDR3 DNA: TGTGCCAGCAGTGAAAGATCCAGGGATGGCAATCAGCCCCAGCATTTT

clone size: -
CDR3 length: 15
V gene: TRBV6-5
J gene: TRBJ1-3
D gene: TRBD1
CDR3 protein: CASSEDRGIGNTIYF
CDR3 DNA: TGTGCCAGCAGCGAGGACAGGGGAATCGGAAACACCATATATTTT

clone size: -
CDR3 length: 16
V gene: TRBV27
J gene: TRBJ1-1
D gene: -
CDR3 protein: CASRPMEGPTNTEAFF
CDR3 DNA: TGTGCCAGCCGCCCCATGGAGGGACCGACAAACACTGAAGCTTTCTTT

clone size: -
CDR3 length: 16
V gene: TRBV4-2
J gene: TRBJ1-5
D gene: -
CDR3 protein: CASSQALGGDNQPQHF
CDR3 DNA: TGTGCCAGCAGCCAAGCGTTGGGAGGGGACAATCAGCCCCAGCATTTT

clone size: once
CDR3 length: 13
V gene: TRBV27
J gene: TRBJ2-7
D gene: TRBD2
CDR3 protein: CASSSREGYEQYF
CDR3 DNA: TGTGCCAGCAGTTCCCGGGAGGGCTACGAGCAGTACTTC

clone size: -
CDR3 length: 11
V gene: TRBV28
J gene: TRBJ2-7
D gene: -
CDR3 protein: CASSSQYEQYF
CDR3 DNA: TGTGCCAGCAGTAGCCAATACGAGCAGTACTTC

clone size: -
CDR3 length: 13
V gene: TRBV9
J gene: TRBJ2-5
D gene: TRBD1
CDR3 protein: CASSEGQGETQYF
CDR3 DNA: TGTGCCAGCAGCGAGGGACAGGGTGAGACCCAGTACTTC

clone size: -
CDR3 length: 17
V gene: TRBV5-8
J gene: TRBJ2-3
D gene: TRBD1
CDR3 protein: CASSLVGQGSSTDTQYF
CDR3 DNA: TGTGCCAGCAGCTTGGTTGGACAGGGGAGTAGCACAGATACGCAGTATTTT

clone size: -
CDR3 length: 14
V gene: TRBV18
J gene: TRBJ2-1
D gene: TRBD1
CDR3 protein: CASSLQGASDEQFF
CDR3 DNA: TGTGCCAGCTCATTACAGGGGGCTAGCGATGAGCAGTTCTTC

clone size: -
CDR3 length: 14
V gene: TRBV2
J gene: TRBJ1-5
D gene: -
CDR3 protein: CASRSGFNNQPQHF
CDR3 DNA: TGTGCCAGCAGGTCAGGGTTCAACAATCAGCCCCAGCATTTT

clone size: -
CDR3 length: 18
V gene: TRBV4-1
J gene: TRBJ1-2
D gene: TRBD1
CDR3 protein: CASSRQQTGTGGREGYTF
CDR3 DNA: TGCGCCAGCAGCCGCCAGCAAACCGGGACAGGGGGCAGAGAGGGCTACACCTTC

clone size: -
CDR3 length: 16
V gene: TRBV10-1
J gene: TRBJ2-3
D gene: TRBD1
CDR3 protein: CASSEGQGKFADTQYF
CDR3 DNA: TGCGCCAGCAGTGAGGGACAGGGGAAGTTCGCAGATACGCAGTATTTT

clone size: -
CDR3 length: 12
V gene: TRBV28
J gene: TRBJ1-2
D gene: -
CDR3 protein: CASRGGNYGYTF
CDR3 DNA: TGTGCCAGCAGAGGAGGGAACTATGGCTACACCTTC

clone size: -
CDR3 length: 13
V gene: TRBV6-5
J gene: TRBJ2-7
D gene: TRBD1
CDR3 protein: CASSTGGRGEQYF
CDR3 DNA: TGTGCCAGCAGCACAGGGGGCCGCGGGGAGCAGTACTTC

clone size: -
CDR3 length: 16
V gene: TRBV19
J gene: TRBJ2-1
D gene: TRBD2
CDR3 protein: CASSIKRGPTYNEQFF
CDR3 DNA: TGTGCCAGTAGTATAAAGCGGGGGCCAACCTACAATGAGCAGTTCTTC